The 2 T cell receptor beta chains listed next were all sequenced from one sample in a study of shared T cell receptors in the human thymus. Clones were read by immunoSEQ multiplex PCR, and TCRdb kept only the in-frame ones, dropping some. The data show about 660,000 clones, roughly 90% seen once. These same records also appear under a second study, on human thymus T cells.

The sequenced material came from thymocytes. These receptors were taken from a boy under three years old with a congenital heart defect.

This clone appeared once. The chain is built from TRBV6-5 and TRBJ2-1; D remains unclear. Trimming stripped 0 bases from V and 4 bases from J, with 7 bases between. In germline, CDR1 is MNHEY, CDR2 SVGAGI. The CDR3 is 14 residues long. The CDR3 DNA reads TGTGCCAGCAGTTACTCGCAGGTGTACAATGAGCAGTTCTTC. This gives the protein CASSYSQVYNEQFF.

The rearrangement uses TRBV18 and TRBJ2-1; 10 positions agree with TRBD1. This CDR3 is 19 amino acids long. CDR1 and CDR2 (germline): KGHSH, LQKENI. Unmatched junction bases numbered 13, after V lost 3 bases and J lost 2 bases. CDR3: CASSPHDPPGQGPYNEQFF. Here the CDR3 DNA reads TGTGCCAGCTCACCCCACGATCCTCCGGGACAGGGGCCCTACAATGAGCAGTTCTTC.